The 13 T cell receptor beta chains presented below share a single source sample, sequenced in a study of cytomegalovirus exposure and HLA in healthy donors. Libraries were prepared by immunoSEQ multiplex PCR; TCRdb keeps only in-frame clonotypes and omits some of them. The sample comprises around 65,000 clones, 80% to 95% of which are singletons, and about 5.7% rests with the top ten. Sequencing used PBMCs. The receptor source for this set is a man younger than 30 in good health and CMV-seropositive.

This clone is a singleton in its sample. The V call is TRBV28, the J call TRBJ2-5; D is possibly TRBD1 (6 bases). Germline V CDR1 and CDR2: MDHEN, SYDVKM. The CDR3 spans 14 residues. Trimming removed 3 bases at V and 4 bases at J, with 12 bases between. The CDR3 sequence is CASSFTGNRETQYF. The DNA for the CDR3 is TGTGCCAGCAGTTTCACAGGGAATCGAGAGACCCAGTACTTC. The full variable domain, rest sourced from reference TRBV28 and TRBJ2-5, is DVKVTQSSRYLVKRTGEKVFLECVQDMDHENMFWYRQDPGLGLRLIYFSYDVKMKEKGDIPEGYSVSREKKERFSLILESASTNQTSMYLCASSFTGNRETQYFGPGTRLLVL.

The chain joins TRBV2 to TRBJ2-7; D is unclear. CDR3 length: 11 residues. Germline-derived CDR1 and CDR2 are SNHLY and FYNNEI. V was clipped by 6 bases and J by 7 bases, with 10 bases between them. The CDR3 DNA reads as TGTGCCAGCAGAATACAGTGGGAGCAGTACTTC. This encodes CASRIQWEQYF.

The chain couples TRBV7-9 to TRBJ2-2, with 10 bases aligning to TRBD2. V shed 4 bases, J shed 6 bases, and the junction held 14 bases outside the gene matches. Germline CDR1 is SEHNR and CDR2 is FQNEAQ (reference sequence). This CDR3 contains 18 residues. The CDR3 DNA reads TGTGCCAGCAGCTCCGGGACTAGCGTCATCCTGGGGGCCGGGGAGCTGTTTTTT. It translates to CASSSGTSVILGAGELFF.

This clone has a handful of counts. The V gene is TRBV7-9, the J gene TRBJ1-4, with TRBD1 identical over 9 bases. In germline, CDR1 is SEHNR, CDR2 FQNEAQ (reference sequence). This CDR3 is built from 15 residues. J lost 8 bases, V lost 1 base, and 5 bases had no gene match. CDR3 bases: TGTGCCAGCAGCTTAGGCGGGACAGGGAACGAAAAACTGTTTTTT. Its protein product is CASSLGGTGNEKLFF.

The chain has TRBV5-1 and TRBJ2-7, with a possible D match to TRBD1 (5 bases). The germline V gene encodes CDR1 SGHRS and CDR2 YFSETQ. This CDR3 comprises 15 residues. The V end was cut by 1 base, the J end by 5 bases, with 16 bases between. This chain's CDR3 is CASSLTTGLRDEQYF. For the CDR3, the DNA is TGCGCCAGCAGCTTGACTACAGGCCTAAGAGACGAGCAGTACTTC.

The rearrangement links TRBV7-3 to TRBJ2-7; 10 bases are shared with TRBD2. CDR3 length: 16 amino acids. The germline gives CDR1 SGHTA, CDR2 FQGTGA. Trimming took 2 bases from V and 4 from J; bases not matched to a gene: 8. CDR3 bases: TGTGCCAGCAGCTTATCCGCTACTAGCGGGGATTACGAGCAGTACTTC. Translated, it gives CASSLSATSGDYEQYF.

The genes are TRBV29-1 and TRBJ1-1, with D tentatively TRBD1 (5 bases). V lost 6 bases, J lost 4 bases, and 9 bases lay in between. This CDR3 has 11 residues. Per germline, CDR1 SQVTM and CDR2 ANQGSEA. CDR3 DNA: TGCAGCGTGGGGGAGGGCACTGAAGCTTTCTTT. Residues: CSVGEGTEAFF.

V gene TRBV20-1 combines with J gene TRBJ2-7, with D unclear. V shed 5 bases and J shed 4 bases, with 6 bases lying between them. Germline V lookup: CDR1 DFQATT, CDR2 SNEGSKA (reference sequence). This CDR3 region has 10 residues. Here the CDR3 reads CSAAVYEQYF. DNA of the CDR3: TGCAGTGCTGCGGTTTACGAGCAGTACTTC.

The chain recombines TRBV4-1 with TRBJ2-1; tentatively, D is TRBD2 (6 bases). Germline V gene lookup returns CDR1 MGHRA and CDR2 YSYEKL. The CDR3 contains 18 residues. V shed 0 bases and J shed 0 bases, with 15 bases lying between them. CDR3 in amino acids: CASSQESLAESSYNEQFF. The DNA for the CDR3 is TGCGCCAGCAGCCAAGAATCACTAGCCGAAAGCTCCTACAATGAGCAGTTCTTC.

The chain couples TRBV19 to TRBJ2-5; 8 bases line up with TRBD1. This CDR3 comprises 16 residues. Germline values: CDR1 LNHDA, CDR2 SQIVND (reference sequence). Trimming removed 2 bases from V and 4 bases from J; junction bases left unmatched: 9. The DNA for the CDR3 is TGTGCCAGTAGTATAAGTTTACCGGGGACAGGAGAGACCCAGTACTTC. It specifies CASSISLPGTGETQYF.

In DNA form, the CDR3 reads TGTGCCAGCAGCCCCAGGACACCACAGTTCTTC. Its protein product is CASSPRTPQFF. This chain joins TRBV9 and TRBJ2-1; weak D call: TRBD1 (5 bases). Germline CDR1 is SGDLS and CDR2 is YYNGEE. The length of the CDR3 is 11 residues. Trimming removed 4 bases at V and 13 bases at J, with 12 bases between. Based on the CDR3 plus reference TRBV9 and TRBJ2-1, the full variable domain is DSGVTQTPKHLITATGQRVTLRCSPRSGDLSVYWYQQSLDQGLQFLIQYYNGEERAKGNILERFSAQQFPDLHSELNLSSLELGDSALYFCASSPRTPQFFGPGTRLTVL.

The chain has TRBV7-2 and TRBJ1-2; possible D gene TRBD1, 5 bases. The CDR3 has 12 residues. V was shortened by 11 bases and J by 1 base, with 11 bases between the two germline ends. Germline V CDR1 and CDR2: SGHTA, FQGNSA. The CDR3 loop is CAPRVLNYGYTF. CDR3 DNA sequence: TGTGCCCCCAGGGTCCTTAACTATGGCTACACCTTC.

V and J are TRBV18 and TRBJ2-2, with D tentatively TRBD2 (6 bases). V lost 3 bases, J lost 0 bases, and 17 bases lay in between. The germline V gene has CDR1 KGHSH and CDR2 LQKENI. The CDR3 has 18 residues. The CDR3 DNA follows: TGTGCCAGCTCACCTGCCGCCTTAGCGGCCGCGAACACCGGGGAGCTGTTTTTT. Amino acids: CASSPAALAAANTGELFF.